This T cell receptor beta chain emerged from a study of patients and donors after allogeneic stem cell transplantation. This CDR3 contains 14 residues. Per germline, CDR1 LGHNA and CDR2 YNFKEQ. The ends were cut back, 1 base at V and 6 bases at J, with 13 bases in the middle. TCRdb independently ran MiXCR on the RT-PCR reads; one entry per CDR3 protein. The top ten hold 5% to 6.5% of the sample, which has about 960,000 distinct CDR3 sequences, approximately 19% seen once. The chain has TRBV4-2 and TRBJ2-7; the D gene is possibly TRBD1 (5 bases). The TCR originated in a human donor who was either an allogeneic HSCT recipient or a stem cell or donor lymphocyte infusion donor (not recorded which). It is not recorded whose cells these are; they may come from a transplant donor. Sequenced material: blood, either unsorted or a sorted T cell fraction (not recorded which). This CDR3 reads CASSQVRQSREQYF. CDR3 coding DNA: TGTGCCAGCAGCCAAGTCCGACAGTCGCGCGAGCAGTACTTC.